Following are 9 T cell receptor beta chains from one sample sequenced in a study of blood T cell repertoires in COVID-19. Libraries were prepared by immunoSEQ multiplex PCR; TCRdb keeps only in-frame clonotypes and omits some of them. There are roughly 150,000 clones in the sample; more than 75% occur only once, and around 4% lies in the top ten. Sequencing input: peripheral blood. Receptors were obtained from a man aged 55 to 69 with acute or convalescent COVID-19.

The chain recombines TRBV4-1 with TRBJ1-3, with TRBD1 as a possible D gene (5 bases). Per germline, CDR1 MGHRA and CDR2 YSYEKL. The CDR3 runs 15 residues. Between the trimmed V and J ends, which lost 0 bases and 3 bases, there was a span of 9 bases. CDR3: CASSQDGGFGNTIYF. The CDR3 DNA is TGCGCCAGCAGCCAAGACGGGGGGTTTGGAAACACCATATATTTT.

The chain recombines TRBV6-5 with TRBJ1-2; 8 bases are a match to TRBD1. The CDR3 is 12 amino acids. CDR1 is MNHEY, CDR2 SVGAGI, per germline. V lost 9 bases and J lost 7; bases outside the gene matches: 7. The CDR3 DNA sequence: TGTGCCAGTCTCGGACAGGGCTCTGGCTACACCTTC. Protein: CASLGQGSGYTF.

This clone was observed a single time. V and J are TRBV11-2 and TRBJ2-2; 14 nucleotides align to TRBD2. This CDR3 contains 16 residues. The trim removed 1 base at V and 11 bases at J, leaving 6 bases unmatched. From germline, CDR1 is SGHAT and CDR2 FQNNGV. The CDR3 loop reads CASSLGTSGRTTELFF. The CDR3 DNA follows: TGTGCCAGCAGCTTAGGGACTAGCGGGAGGACTACAGAGCTGTTTTTT. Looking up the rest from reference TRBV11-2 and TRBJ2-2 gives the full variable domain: EAGVAQSPRYKIIEKRQSVAFWCNPISGHATLYWYQQILGQGPKLLIQFQNNGVVDDSQLPKDRFSAERLKGVDSTLKIQPAKLEDSAVYLCASSLGTSGRTTELFFGEGSRLTVL.

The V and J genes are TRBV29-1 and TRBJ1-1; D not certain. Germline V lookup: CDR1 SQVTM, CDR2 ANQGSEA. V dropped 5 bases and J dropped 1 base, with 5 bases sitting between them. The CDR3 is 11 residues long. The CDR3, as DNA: TGCAGCGTTTCAGGGAACACTGAAGCTTTCTTT. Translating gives CSVSGNTEAFF.

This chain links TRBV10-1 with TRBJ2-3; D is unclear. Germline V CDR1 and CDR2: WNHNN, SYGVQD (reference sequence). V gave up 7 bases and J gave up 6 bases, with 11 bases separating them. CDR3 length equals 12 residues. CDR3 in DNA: TGCGCCAGCACCCCCCTGTCGGATACGCAGTATTTT. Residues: CASTPLSDTQYF.

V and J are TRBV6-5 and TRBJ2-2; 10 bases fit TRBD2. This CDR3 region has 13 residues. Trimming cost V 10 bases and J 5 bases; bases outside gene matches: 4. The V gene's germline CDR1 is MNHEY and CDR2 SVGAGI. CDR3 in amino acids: CATGLADTGELFF. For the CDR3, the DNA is TGTGCCACCGGACTAGCGGATACCGGGGAGCTGTTTTTT.

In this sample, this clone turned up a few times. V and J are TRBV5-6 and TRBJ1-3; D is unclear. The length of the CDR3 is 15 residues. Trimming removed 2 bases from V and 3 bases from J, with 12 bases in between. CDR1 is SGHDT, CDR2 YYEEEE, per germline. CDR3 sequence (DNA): TGTGCCAGCAGCTTAGTCGAGGCTGTTGGAAACACCATATATTTT. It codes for CASSLVEAVGNTIYF. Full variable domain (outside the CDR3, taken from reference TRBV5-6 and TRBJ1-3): DAGVTQSPTHLIKTRGQQVTLRCSPKSGHDTVSWYQQALGQGPQFIFQYYEEEERQRGNFPDRFSGHQFPNYSSELNVNALLLGDSALYLCASSLVEAVGNTIYFGEGSWLTVV.

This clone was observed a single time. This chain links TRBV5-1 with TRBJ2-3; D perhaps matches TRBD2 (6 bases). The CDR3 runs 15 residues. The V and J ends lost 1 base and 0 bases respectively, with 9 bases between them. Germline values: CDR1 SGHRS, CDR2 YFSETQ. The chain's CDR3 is CASSLWGDSTDTQYF. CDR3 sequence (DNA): TGCGCCAGCAGCTTGTGGGGGGACAGCACAGATACGCAGTATTTT.

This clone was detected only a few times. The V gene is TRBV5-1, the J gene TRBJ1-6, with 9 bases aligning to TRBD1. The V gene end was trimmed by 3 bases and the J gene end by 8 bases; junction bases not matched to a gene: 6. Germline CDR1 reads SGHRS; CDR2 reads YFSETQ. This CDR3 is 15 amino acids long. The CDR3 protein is CASSSQGARHSPLHF. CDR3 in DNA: TGCGCCAGCAGCTCACAGGGGGCTAGGCATTCACCCCTCCACTTT. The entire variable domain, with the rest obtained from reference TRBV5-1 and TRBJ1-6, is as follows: KAGVTQTPRYLIKTRGQQVTLSCSPISGHRSVSWYQQTPGQGLQFLFEYFSETQRNKGNFPGRFSGRQFSNSRSEMNVSTLELGDSALYLCASSSQGARHSPLHFGNGTRLTVT.